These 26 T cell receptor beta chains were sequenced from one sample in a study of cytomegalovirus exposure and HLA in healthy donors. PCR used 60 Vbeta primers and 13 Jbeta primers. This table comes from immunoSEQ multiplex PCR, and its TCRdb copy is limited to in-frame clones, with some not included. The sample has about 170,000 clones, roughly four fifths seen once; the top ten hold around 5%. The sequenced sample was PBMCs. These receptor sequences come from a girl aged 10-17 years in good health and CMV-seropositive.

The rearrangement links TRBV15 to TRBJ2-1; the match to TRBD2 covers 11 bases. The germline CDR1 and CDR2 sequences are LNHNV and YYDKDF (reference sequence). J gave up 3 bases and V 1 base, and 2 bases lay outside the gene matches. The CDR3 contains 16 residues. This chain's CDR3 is CATSRGLAGNYNEQFF. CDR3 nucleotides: TGTGCCACCAGCAGAGGACTAGCGGGGAACTACAATGAGCAGTTCTTC.

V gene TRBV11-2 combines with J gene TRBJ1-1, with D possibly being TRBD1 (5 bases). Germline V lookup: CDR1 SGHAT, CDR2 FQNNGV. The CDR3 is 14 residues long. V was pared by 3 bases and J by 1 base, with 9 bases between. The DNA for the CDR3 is TGTGCCAGCAGCTTTAACAGGCAGAACACTGAAGCTTTCTTT. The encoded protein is CASSFNRQNTEAFF.

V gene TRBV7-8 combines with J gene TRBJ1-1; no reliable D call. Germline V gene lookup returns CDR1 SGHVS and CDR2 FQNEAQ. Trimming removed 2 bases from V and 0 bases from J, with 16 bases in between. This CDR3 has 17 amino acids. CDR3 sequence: CASSLYTTSTMNTEAFF. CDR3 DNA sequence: TGTGCCAGCAGCTTATATACCACAAGTACTATGAACACTGAAGCTTTCTTT.

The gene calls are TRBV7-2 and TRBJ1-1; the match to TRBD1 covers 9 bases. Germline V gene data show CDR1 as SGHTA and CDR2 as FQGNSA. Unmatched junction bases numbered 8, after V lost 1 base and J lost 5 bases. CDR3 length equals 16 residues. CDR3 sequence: CASSLGPQGAGTEAFF. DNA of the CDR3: TGTGCCAGCAGCTTAGGCCCACAGGGGGCTGGTACTGAAGCTTTCTTT.

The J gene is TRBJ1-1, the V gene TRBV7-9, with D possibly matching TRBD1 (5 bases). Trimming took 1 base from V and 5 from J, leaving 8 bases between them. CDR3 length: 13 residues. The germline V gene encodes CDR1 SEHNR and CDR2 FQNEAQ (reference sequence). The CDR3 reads CASSLGTMTEAFF. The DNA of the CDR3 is TGTGCCAGCAGCTTAGGGACAATGACTGAAGCTTTCTTT.

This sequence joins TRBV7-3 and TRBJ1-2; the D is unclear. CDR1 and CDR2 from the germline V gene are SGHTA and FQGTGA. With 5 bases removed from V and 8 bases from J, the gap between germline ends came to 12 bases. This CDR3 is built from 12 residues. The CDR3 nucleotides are TGTGCCAGCAGCGCGGACCGGGGAGGCTACACCTTC. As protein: CASSADRGGYTF.

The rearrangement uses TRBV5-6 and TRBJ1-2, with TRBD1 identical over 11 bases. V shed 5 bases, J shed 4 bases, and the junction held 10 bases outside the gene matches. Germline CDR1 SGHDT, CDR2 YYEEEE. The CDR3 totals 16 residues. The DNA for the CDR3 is TGTGCCAGCAGTGGGACCGGGACAGGGGGTATCTATGGCTACACCTTC. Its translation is CASSGTGTGGIYGYTF.

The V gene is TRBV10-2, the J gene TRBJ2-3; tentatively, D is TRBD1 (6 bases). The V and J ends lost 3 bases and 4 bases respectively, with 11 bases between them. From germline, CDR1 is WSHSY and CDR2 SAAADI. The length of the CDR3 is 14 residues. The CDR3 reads CASSDGGGSDTQYF. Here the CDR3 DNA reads TGCGCCAGCAGTGATGGGGGCGGATCAGATACGCAGTATTTT.

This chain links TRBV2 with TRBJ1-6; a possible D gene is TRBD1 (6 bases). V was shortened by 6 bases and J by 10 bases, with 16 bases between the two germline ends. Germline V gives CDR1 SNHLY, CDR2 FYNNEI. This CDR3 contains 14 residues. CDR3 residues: CASRPTGLESPLHF. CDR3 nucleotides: TGTGCCAGCAGACCTACAGGGCTCGAATCACCCCTCCACTTT.

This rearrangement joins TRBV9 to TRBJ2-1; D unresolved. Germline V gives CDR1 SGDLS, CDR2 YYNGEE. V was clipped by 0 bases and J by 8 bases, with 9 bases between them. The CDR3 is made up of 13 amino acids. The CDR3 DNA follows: TGTGCCAGCAGCGTAGCCCTCTCGGATGAGCAGTTCTTC. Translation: CASSVALSDEQFF.

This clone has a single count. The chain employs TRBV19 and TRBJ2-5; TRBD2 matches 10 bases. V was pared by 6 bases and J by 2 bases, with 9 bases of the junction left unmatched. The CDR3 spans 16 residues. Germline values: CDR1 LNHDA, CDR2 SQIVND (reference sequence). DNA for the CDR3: TGTGCCAGTAGAAGTTTAGCGGGGGGACTGCAAGAGACCCAGTACTTC. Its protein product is CASRSLAGGLQETQYF.

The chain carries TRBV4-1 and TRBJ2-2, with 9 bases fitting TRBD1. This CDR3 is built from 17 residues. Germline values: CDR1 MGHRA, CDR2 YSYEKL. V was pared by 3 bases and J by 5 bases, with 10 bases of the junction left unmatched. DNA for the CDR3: TGCGCCAGCAGCCACCACCGGGACAGGGTTTTAACCGGGGAGCTGTTTTTT. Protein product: CASSHHRDRVLTGELFF.

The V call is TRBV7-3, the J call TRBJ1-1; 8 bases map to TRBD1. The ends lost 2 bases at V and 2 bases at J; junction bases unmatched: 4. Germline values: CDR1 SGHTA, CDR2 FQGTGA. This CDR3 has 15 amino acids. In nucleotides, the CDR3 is TGTGCCAGCAGCTTAGGGACAGGACCCAACACTGAAGCTTTCTTT. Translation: CASSLGTGPNTEAFF.

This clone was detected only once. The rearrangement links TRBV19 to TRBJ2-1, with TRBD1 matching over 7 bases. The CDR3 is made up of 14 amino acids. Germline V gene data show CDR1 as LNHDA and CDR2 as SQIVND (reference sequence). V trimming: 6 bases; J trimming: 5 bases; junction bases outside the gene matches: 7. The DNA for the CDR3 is TGTGCCAGTAGCGAGACAGGGTGGAACAATGAGCAGTTCTTC. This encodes CASSETGWNNEQFF.

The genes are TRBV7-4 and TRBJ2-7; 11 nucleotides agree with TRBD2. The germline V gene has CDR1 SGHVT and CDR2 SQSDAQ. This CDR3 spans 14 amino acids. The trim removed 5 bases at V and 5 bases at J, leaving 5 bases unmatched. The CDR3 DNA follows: TGTGCCAGCAGCCCCGGGACTAGCGGAAACGAGCAGTACTTC. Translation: CASSPGTSGNEQYF.

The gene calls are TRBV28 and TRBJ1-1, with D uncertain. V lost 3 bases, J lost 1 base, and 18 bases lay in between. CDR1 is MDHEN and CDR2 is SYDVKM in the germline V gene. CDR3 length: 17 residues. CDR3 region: CASSFGRLEVPNTEAFF. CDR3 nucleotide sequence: TGTGCCAGCAGTTTTGGGAGGTTAGAGGTCCCGAACACTGAAGCTTTCTTT. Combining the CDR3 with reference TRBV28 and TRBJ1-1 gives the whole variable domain DVKVTQSSRYLVKRTGEKVFLECVQDMDHENMFWYRQDPGLGLRLIYFSYDVKMKEKGDIPEGYSVSREKKERFSLILESASTNQTSMYLCASSFGRLEVPNTEAFFGQGTRLTVV.

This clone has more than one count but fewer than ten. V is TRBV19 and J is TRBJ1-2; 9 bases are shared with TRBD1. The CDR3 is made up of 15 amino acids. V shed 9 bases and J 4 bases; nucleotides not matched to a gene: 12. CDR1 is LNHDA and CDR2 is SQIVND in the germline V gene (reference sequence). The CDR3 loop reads CASYTGQGKPYGYTF. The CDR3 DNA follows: TGTGCCAGCTACACGGGACAGGGAAAACCCTATGGCTACACCTTC. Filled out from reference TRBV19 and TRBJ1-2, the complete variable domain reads DGGITQSPKYLFRKEGQNVTLSCEQNLNHDAMYWYRQDPGQGLRLIYYSQIVNDFQKGDIAEGYSVSREKKESFPLTVTSAQKNPTAFYLCASYTGQGKPYGYTFGSGTRLTVV.

The CDR3: CASSYGPSTEAFF. Written as DNA, the CDR3 is TGTGCCAGCAGTTACGGGCCCTCCACTGAAGCTTTCTTT. The chain joins TRBV6-5 to TRBJ1-1, with D hard to call. V dropped 2 bases and J dropped 4 bases, with 8 bases sitting between them. CDR1 is MNHEY and CDR2 is SVGAGI in the germline V gene. The CDR3 is 13 amino acids.

This CDR3 is CATHSGQGWGAFF. Here the CDR3 DNA reads TGTGCCACCCACTCGGGACAGGGTTGGGGAGCTTTCTTT. V and J are TRBV10-3 and TRBJ1-1, with 9 bases lining up with TRBD1. V was clipped by 10 bases and J by 10 bases; unmatched bases: 13. The CDR3 extends over 13 amino acids. Germline CDR1 and CDR2: ENHRY and SYGVKD.

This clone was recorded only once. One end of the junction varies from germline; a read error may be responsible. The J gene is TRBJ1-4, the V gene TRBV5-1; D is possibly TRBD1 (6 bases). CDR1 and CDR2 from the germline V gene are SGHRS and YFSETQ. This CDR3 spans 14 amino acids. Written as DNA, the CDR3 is TGCGCCAGCAGTCGGGGGGCAACTAATAAAAAACTGTTTTTT. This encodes CASSRGATNKKLFF.

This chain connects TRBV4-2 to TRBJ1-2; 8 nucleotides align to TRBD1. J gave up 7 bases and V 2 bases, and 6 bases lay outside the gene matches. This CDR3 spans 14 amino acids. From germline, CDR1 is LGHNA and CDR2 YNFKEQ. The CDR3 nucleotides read TGTGCCAGCAGCCAAACGACAGGGGTTCCTGGCTACACCTTC. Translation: CASSQTTGVPGYTF.

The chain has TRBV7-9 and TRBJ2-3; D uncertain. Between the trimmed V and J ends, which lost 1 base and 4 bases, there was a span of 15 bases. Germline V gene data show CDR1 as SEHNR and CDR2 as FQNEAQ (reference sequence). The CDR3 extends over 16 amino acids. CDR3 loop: CASSLGFRFNADTQYF. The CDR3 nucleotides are TGTGCCAGCAGCTTAGGATTCAGATTTAACGCAGATACGCAGTATTTT.

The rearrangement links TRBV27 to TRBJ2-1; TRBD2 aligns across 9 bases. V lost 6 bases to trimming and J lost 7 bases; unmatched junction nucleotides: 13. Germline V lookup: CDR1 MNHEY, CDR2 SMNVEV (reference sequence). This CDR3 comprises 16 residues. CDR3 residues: CASSLFGGGAENEQFF. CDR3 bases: TGTGCCAGCAGCCTGTTCGGCGGGGGGGCCGAGAATGAGCAGTTCTTC.

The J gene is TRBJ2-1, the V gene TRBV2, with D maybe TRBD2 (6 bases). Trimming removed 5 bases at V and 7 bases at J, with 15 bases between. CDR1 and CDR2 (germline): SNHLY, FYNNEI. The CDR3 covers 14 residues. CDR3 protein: CASSRDSQDNEQFF. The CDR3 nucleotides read TGTGCCAGCAGTCGGGACTCTCAGGATAATGAGCAGTTCTTC.

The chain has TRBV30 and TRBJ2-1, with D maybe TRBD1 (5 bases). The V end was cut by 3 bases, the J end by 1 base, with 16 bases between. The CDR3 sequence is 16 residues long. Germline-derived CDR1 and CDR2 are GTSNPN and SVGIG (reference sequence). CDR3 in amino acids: CAWSSKGRVSYNEQFF. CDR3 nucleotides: TGTGCCTGGAGCTCCAAGGGCAGGGTATCCTACAATGAGCAGTTCTTC.

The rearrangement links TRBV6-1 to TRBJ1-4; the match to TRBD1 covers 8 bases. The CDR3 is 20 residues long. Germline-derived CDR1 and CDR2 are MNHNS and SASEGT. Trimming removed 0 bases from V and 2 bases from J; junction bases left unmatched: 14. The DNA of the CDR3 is TGTGCCAGCAGTGAAGCTTTGGGCAGGGGGCTATCAGTGACTAATGAAAAACTGTTTTTT. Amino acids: CASSEALGRGLSVTNEKLFF.